The rows below give T cell receptor beta chains drawn from one sample of a study of blood T cell repertoires in COVID-19. Clones were read by immunoSEQ multiplex PCR, and TCRdb kept only the in-frame ones, dropping some. The sample has 110,000 or so clones; about 89% are singletons. Sample: peripheral blood. The origin of the receptors is a human donor with acute or convalescent COVID-19. The donor label of this sample is uncertain. The CDR3 runs from the conserved cysteine through the conserved F or W. D genes are given only for firm matches. A clone size is listed for some rows: how often the clone was seen (once, few, many), or a class if it is expanded.

CASSPRPGQGPVSMSYTF TGTGCCAGCAGCCCTCGCCCGGGACAAGGGCCAGTATCTATGAGCTACACCTTC TRBJ1-2 - TRBV7-2 -
CASSFKTAAKQYF TGTGCCAGCAGCTTTAAGACAGCTGCTAAGCAGTACTTC TRBJ2-7 - TRBV7-2 -
CASSDRDRDGQPQHF TGTGCCAGCAGTGACCGGGACAGGGATGGCCAGCCCCAGCATTTT TRBJ1-5 - TRBV6-1 TRBD1
CAWSVGTGNLEQYF TGTGCCTGGAGTGTAGGGACAGGGAATTTGGAGCAGTACTTC TRBJ2-7 once TRBV30 TRBD1
CASSSGTGRSPLHF TGTGCCAGCAGTTCCGGGACAGGGCGATCACCCCTCCACTTT TRBJ1-6 once TRBV6-2/TRBV6-3 TRBD1
CASSPPRSRPTEAFF TGTGCCAGCTCACCACCGCGGTCACGGCCCACTGAAGCTTTCTTT TRBJ1-1 - TRBV18 -
CASSPGLAGSTDTQYF TGTGCCAGCAGCCCCGGACTAGCGGGTAGCACAGATACGCAGTATTTT TRBJ2-3 few TRBV11-3 TRBD2
CASNDMPSGANVLTF TGTGCCAGTAACGACATGCCCTCTGGGGCCAACGTCCTGACTTTC TRBJ2-6 - TRBV19 -
CASSKEGQGSNQPQHF TGTGCCAGCAGCAAAGAGGGACAGGGCAGCAATCAGCCCCAGCATTTT TRBJ1-5 - TRBV21-1 -
CASSIQGEKLFF TGTGCCAGCAGTATACAGGGGGAAAAACTGTTTTTT TRBJ1-4 - TRBV2 TRBD1
CATSDRNEKLFF TGTGCCACCAGTGATCGGAATGAAAAACTGTTTTTT TRBJ1-4 - TRBV24-1 -